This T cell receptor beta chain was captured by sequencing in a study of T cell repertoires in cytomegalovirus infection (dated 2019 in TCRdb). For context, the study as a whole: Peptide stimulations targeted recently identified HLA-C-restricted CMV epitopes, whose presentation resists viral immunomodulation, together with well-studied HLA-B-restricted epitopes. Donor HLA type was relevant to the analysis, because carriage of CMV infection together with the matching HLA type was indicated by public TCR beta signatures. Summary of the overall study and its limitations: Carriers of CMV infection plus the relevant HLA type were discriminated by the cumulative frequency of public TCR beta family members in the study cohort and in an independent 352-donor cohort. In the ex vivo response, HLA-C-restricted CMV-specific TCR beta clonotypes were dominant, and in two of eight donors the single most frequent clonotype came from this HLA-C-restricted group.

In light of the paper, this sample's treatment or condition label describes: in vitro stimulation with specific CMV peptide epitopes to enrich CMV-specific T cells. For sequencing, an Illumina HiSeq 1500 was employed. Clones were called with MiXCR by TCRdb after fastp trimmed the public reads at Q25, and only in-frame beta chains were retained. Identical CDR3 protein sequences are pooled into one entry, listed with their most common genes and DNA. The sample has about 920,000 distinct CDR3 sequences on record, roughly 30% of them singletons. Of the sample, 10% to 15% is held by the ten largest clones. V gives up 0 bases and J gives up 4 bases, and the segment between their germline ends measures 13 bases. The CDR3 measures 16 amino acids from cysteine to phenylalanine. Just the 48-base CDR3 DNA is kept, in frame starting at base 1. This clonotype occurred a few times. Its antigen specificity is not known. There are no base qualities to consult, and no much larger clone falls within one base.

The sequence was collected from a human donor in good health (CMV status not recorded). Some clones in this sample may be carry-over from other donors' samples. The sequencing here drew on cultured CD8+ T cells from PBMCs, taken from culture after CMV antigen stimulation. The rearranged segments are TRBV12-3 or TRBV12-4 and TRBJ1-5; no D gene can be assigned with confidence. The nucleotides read TGTGCCAGCAGTTTAGCGTACATGAAGGGAAATCAGCCCCAGCATTTT. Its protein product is CASSLAYMKGNQPQHF.